Following are 14 T cell receptor beta chains from one sample sequenced in a study of T cell responses to AZD1222 COVID-19 vaccine. The table came from immunoSEQ multiplex PCR; TCRdb's copy has only in-frame clones and leaves some out. There are more than 100,000 clones in the sample; approximately 88% occur only once, and approximately 20% lies in the top ten. The sequenced sample was peripheral blood, obtained on day 0 of AZD1222 vaccination. Receptors originate from an adult in good health.

This sequence joins TRBV7-8 and TRBJ2-7; a weak D match, TRBD2 (6 bases). The CDR3 loop spans 13 amino acids. The ends were cut back, 1 base at V and 7 bases at J, with 11 bases in the middle. In germline, CDR1 is SGHVS, CDR2 FQNEAQ. The CDR3 loop is CASSLDRGREQYF. The CDR3 DNA reads TGTGCCAGCAGCTTAGACCGTGGGAGGGAGCAGTACTTC. The full variable domain, rest sourced from reference TRBV7-8 and TRBJ2-7, is GAGVSQSPRYKVAKRGQDVALRCDPISGHVSLFWYQQALGQGPEFLTYFQNEAQLDKSGLPSDRFFAERPEGSVSTLKIQRTQQEDSAVYLCASSLDRGREQYFGPGTRLTVT.

The V and J genes are TRBV11-3 and TRBJ2-7; TRBD1 is a possible D gene (6 bases). The CDR3 has 14 residues. Trimming shortened V by 3 bases and J by 5 bases, and 14 bases separated the two germline ends. Looked up from germline, CDR1 is SGHNT and CDR2 is YENEEA. The CDR3 region has the DNA TGTGCCAGCAGCTTGTCTCCTGGGGGCAACGAGCAGTACTTC. Translated, it gives CASSLSPGGNEQYF.

J is TRBJ1-1 and V is TRBV3-1 (or the pseudogene TRBV3-2), with 8 bases identical to TRBD1. J lost 6 bases, V lost 1 base, and 4 bases had no gene match. Germline CDR1 reads LGHDT; CDR2 reads YNNKEL (reference sequence). This CDR3 region has 14 residues. The CDR3 sequence is CASSQVTGVPEAFF. CDR3 sequence (DNA): TGTGCCAGCAGCCAAGTGACAGGGGTCCCTGAAGCTTTCTTT.

This chain connects TRBV19 to TRBJ2-7; 11 bases map to TRBD2. CDR3 size: 14 residues. Germline CDR1 is LNHDA and CDR2 is SQIVND (reference sequence). The V and J ends lost 3 bases and 4 bases, in that order; junction bases with no gene match: 2. In DNA form, the CDR3 reads TGTGCCAGTAGTATCTTAGCGGGAGGGTACGAGCAGTACTTC. Protein sequence: CASSILAGGYEQYF. Together with reference TRBV19 and TRBJ2-7, the CDR3 gives the full variable domain: DGGITQSPKYLFRKEGQNVTLSCEQNLNHDAMYWYRQDPGQGLRLIYYSQIVNDFQKGDIAEGYSVSREKKESFPLTVTSAQKNPTAFYLCASSILAGGYEQYFGPGTRLTVT.

This clone was observed a handful of times. V usage is TRBV7-9 and J usage is TRBJ2-1, with TRBD2 matching over 7 bases. This CDR3 is 16 amino acids long. The V segment lost 1 base and the J segment 2 bases; nucleotides outside the gene matches: 5. Germline V gene data show CDR1 as SEHNR and CDR2 as FQNEAQ (reference sequence). For the CDR3, the DNA is TGTGCCAGCAGCTTAGGGTCCAGCGGGGCCTACAATGAGCAGTTCTTC. It encodes CASSLGSSGAYNEQFF.

V usage is TRBV27 and J usage is TRBJ1-1, with D perhaps TRBD1 (6 bases). The CDR3 has 13 amino acids. Germline CDR1 MNHEY, CDR2 SMNVEV (reference sequence). V was clipped by 6 bases and J by 10 bases, with 18 bases between them. In DNA form, the CDR3 reads TGTGCCAGCAGCCGATTCAAGGGGGTAGGAGCTTTCTTT. Amino acids: CASSRFKGVGAFF.

The genes are TRBV14 and TRBJ1-5; no firm D call. The V end lost 6 bases, the J end lost 5 bases, and 11 bases lay between the germline ends. The germline V gene has CDR1 SGHDN and CDR2 FVKESK. This CDR3 has 13 amino acids. CDR3 residues: CASSLGDYQPQHF. The CDR3 DNA reads as TGTGCCAGCAGTCTGGGAGACTATCAGCCCCAGCATTTT.

The chain links TRBV14 to TRBJ2-1, with TRBD2 as a possible D gene (6 bases). The CDR3 is 14 amino acids. V gave up 2 bases and J gave up 7 bases, with 12 bases separating them. The germline V gene encodes CDR1 SGHDN and CDR2 FVKESK. The CDR3 DNA sequence: TGTGCCAGCAGCCAATCTGGGACTTTAAATGAGCAGTTCTTC. Amino acid sequence: CASSQSGTLNEQFF.

This clone was observed once. CDR3 protein: CSVEEGVITEAFF. The CDR3 nucleotides read TGCAGCGTTGAAGAGGGAGTTATCACTGAAGCTTTCTTT. The gene calls are TRBV29-1 and TRBJ1-1; D unclear. The V end lost 0 bases, the J end lost 4 bases, and 9 bases lay between the germline ends. The CDR3 sequence is 13 residues long. Per germline, CDR1 SQVTM and CDR2 ANQGSEA.

The chain joins TRBV19 to TRBJ1-2; a weak D match, TRBD1 (6 bases). The germline V gene encodes CDR1 LNHDA and CDR2 SQIVND (reference sequence). The ends were cut back, 3 bases at V and 7 bases at J, with 12 bases in the middle. CDR3 length: 13 residues. CDR3 bases: TGTGCCAGTAGTATCGGGCAGGGGCTTGGCTACACCTTC. Translated, it gives CASSIGQGLGYTF.

This clone appeared a few times. The chain links TRBV10-1 to TRBJ2-7, with 12 bases identical to TRBD2. Trimming at V came to 3 bases and at J to 7 bases, leaving 7 bases not matched to a gene. From germline, CDR1 is WNHNN and CDR2 SYGVQD (reference sequence). The CDR3 is 15 residues long. The CDR3 is CASSDLTSGSEEQYF. CDR3 DNA sequence: TGCGCCAGCAGTGATCTGACTAGCGGGAGCGAAGAGCAGTACTTC.

The chain links TRBV12-3 or TRBV12-4 to TRBJ2-1; D uncertain. V was clipped by 5 bases and J by 8 bases, with 7 bases between them. CDR3 size: 11 residues. CDR3 DNA sequence: TGTGCCAGCAGTCCCCAATATGAGCAGTTCTTC. This sequence encodes CASSPQYEQFF.

The V gene is TRBV5-4, the J gene TRBJ1-2, with D maybe TRBD1 (6 bases). Germline V gene data show CDR1 as SGHNT and CDR2 as YYREEE (reference sequence). There are 15 residues in the CDR3. Trimming removed 2 bases from V and 4 bases from J, with 15 bases in between. CDR3 in DNA: TGTGCCAGCAGCTTCCCATCAGGGGACCTCTATGGCTACACCTTC. Translation: CASSFPSGDLYGYTF.

V gene TRBV6-6 combines with J gene TRBJ1-2, with 10 bases matching TRBD1. CDR3 length: 14 residues. The germline V gene encodes CDR1 MNHNY and CDR2 SVGAGI (reference sequence). V trimming: 2 bases; J trimming: 6 bases; junction bases outside the gene matches: 3. The CDR3: CASSYTGQGNGYTF. For the CDR3, the DNA is TGTGCCAGCAGTTACACGGGACAGGGGAATGGCTACACCTTC.